Presented here are 20 T cell receptor beta chains from one specimen sequenced in a study of blood T cell repertoires in COVID-19. This table comes from immunoSEQ multiplex PCR, and its TCRdb copy is limited to in-frame clones, with some not included. The repertoire holds around 250,000 clones, with about 83% as singletons. The source material was peripheral blood. The receptors originated from a woman aged 40-49 years who had recovered from COVID-19.

The CDR3 sequence is CASSRDRAYEQYF. Here the CDR3 DNA reads TGTGCCAGCAGCCGGGACAGGGCCTACGAGCAGTACTTC. The chain uses TRBV7-9 and TRBJ2-7, with 9 bases fitting TRBD1. The V gene's germline CDR1 is SEHNR and CDR2 FQNEAQ (reference sequence). CDR3 length: 13 amino acids. The J segment lost 2 bases and the V segment lost 5 bases, leaving 1 base of the junction unmatched.

This chain joins TRBV27 and TRBJ2-1; the match to TRBD1 covers 8 bases. Germline values: CDR1 MNHEY, CDR2 SMNVEV (reference sequence). The CDR3 contains 14 residues. Losses at the gene ends were 6 bases for V and 4 bases for J; bases not matched to a gene: 5. CDR3 coding DNA: TGTGCCAGCAGCCCAGACAGGGGATACAATGAGCAGTTCTTC. Translated, it gives CASSPDRGYNEQFF.

The V gene is TRBV5-1, the J gene TRBJ2-2, with 12 bases that match TRBD1. Germline V gene lookup returns CDR1 SGHRS and CDR2 YFSETQ. J lost 8 bases, V lost 3 bases, and 8 bases had no gene match. The CDR3 is made up of 16 amino acids. The CDR3 sequence is CASSSPGQGAGGELFF. DNA of the CDR3: TGCGCCAGCAGCTCGCCGGGACAGGGGGCCGGGGGGGAGCTGTTTTTT.

The genes are TRBV11-2 and TRBJ2-3; 11 bases agree with TRBD1. V dropped 3 bases and J dropped 5; count of bases not matched to a gene: 1. This CDR3 spans 14 amino acids. Looked up from germline, CDR1 is SGHAT and CDR2 is FQNNGV. In DNA form, the CDR3 reads TGTGCCAGCAGCTTGGACAGGGGGCTAGATACGCAGTATTTT. It encodes CASSLDRGLDTQYF.

This chain joins TRBV5-1 and TRBJ2-3, with D perhaps TRBD2 (5 bases). Trimming took off 4 bases at V and 2 bases at J, with 11 bases between the two ends. Germline CDR1 is SGHRS and CDR2 is YFSETQ. The CDR3 has 14 amino acids. In nucleotides, the CDR3 is TGCGCCAGCAGCCCCGCGACTAACACAGATACGCAGTATTTT. Its translation: CASSPATNTDTQYF.

V is TRBV4-1 and J is TRBJ1-1; D not certain. Trimming stripped 5 bases from V and 0 bases from J, with 10 bases between. The length of the CDR3 is 14 residues. Looked up from germline, CDR1 is MGHRA and CDR2 is YSYEKL. CDR3 residues: CASSLRLLNTEAFF. The DNA for the CDR3 is TGCGCCAGCAGCTTGCGACTCCTGAACACTGAAGCTTTCTTT.

The chain has TRBV18 and TRBJ1-1; D gene unclear. This CDR3 spans 13 amino acids. Germline-derived CDR1 and CDR2 are KGHSH and LQKENI. Deletions cut 3 bases from V and 6 bases from J, with 11 bases between. CDR3 sequence (DNA): TGTGCCAGCTCACCCCTTTGGGCCCCTGAAGCTTTCTTT. Its translation is CASSPLWAPEAFF.

The V gene is TRBV3-1 (or the pseudogene TRBV3-2), the J gene TRBJ1-6; tentatively, D is TRBD1 (6 bases). CDR1 LGHDT and CDR2 YNNKEL come from the germline V gene (reference sequence). The CDR3 runs to 15 residues. The V and J ends lost 8 bases and 10 bases respectively, with 21 bases between them. The CDR3 reads CASSEGVTQGSPLHF. CDR3 sequence (DNA): TGTGCCAGCTCTGAGGGGGTAACTCAAGGGTCACCCCTCCACTTT.

V is TRBV2 and J is TRBJ2-7, with a weak D call TRBD2 (5 bases). The germline CDR1 and CDR2 sequences are SNHLY and FYNNEI. The CDR3 runs 13 residues. Between the trimmed V and J ends, which lost 11 bases and 0 bases, there was a span of 14 bases. The CDR3 protein is CAGRAGSSYEQYF. The CDR3 coding sequence is TGTGCCGGGAGAGCTGGGAGCTCCTACGAGCAGTACTTC.

J is TRBJ1-2 and V is TRBV12-3 or TRBV12-4; D unclear. Trimming stripped 1 base from V and 4 bases from J, with 7 bases between. The CDR3 has 13 amino acids. CDR3 protein: CASSLVQIYGYTF. As DNA, the CDR3 is TGTGCCAGCAGTTTAGTACAGATCTATGGCTACACCTTC.

The gene calls are TRBV2 and TRBJ1-3; a possible D gene is TRBD1 (6 bases). The CDR3 is 12 amino acids. V lost 6 bases and J 4 bases, leaving 7 bases between the germline ends. Looked up from germline, CDR1 is SNHLY and CDR2 is FYNNEI. In nucleotides, the CDR3 is TGTGCCAGCAGGCAGGGGGGAAACACCATATATTTT. Residues: CASRQGGNTIYF.

CDR3 residues: CASSVQGADNSPLHF. The CDR3 nucleotides read TGTGCCAGCAGTGTACAGGGGGCGGATAATTCACCCCTCCACTTT. The gene calls are TRBV2 and TRBJ1-6; TRBD1 matches at 9 bases. The V segment lost 4 bases and the J segment 5 bases; nucleotides outside the gene matches: 3. Germline V gives CDR1 SNHLY, CDR2 FYNNEI. The CDR3 is made up of 15 amino acids.

The genes are TRBV2 and TRBJ1-2, with 10 bases matching TRBD1. Per the germline V gene, CDR1 is SNHLY and CDR2 is FYNNEI. The CDR3 is 15 amino acids. After removal of 7 bases from V and 8 bases from J, the junction contained 13 bases not matched to a gene. The CDR3 DNA is TGTGCCAGCACTGGGAGGGGGACAGGGGTTGGCGGCTACACCTTC. Translating gives CASTGRGTGVGGYTF.

This chain connects TRBV5-1 to TRBJ2-2; 7 bases are shared with TRBD2. V dropped 2 bases and J dropped 5; count of bases not matched to a gene: 3. CDR3 length equals 14 residues. Germline CDR1 reads SGHRS; CDR2 reads YFSETQ. CDR3 sequence reads: CASSFNGGTGELFF. CDR3 bases: TGCGCCAGCAGCTTTAACGGGGGGACCGGGGAGCTGTTTTTT.

This chain links TRBV5-1 with TRBJ2-3; the match to TRBD2 covers 11 bases. The V gene end was trimmed by 0 bases and the J gene end by 0 bases; junction bases not matched to a gene: 0. The CDR3 is 16 amino acids. The V gene's germline CDR1 is SGHRS and CDR2 YFSETQ. CDR3: CASSLASGGSTDTQYF. The CDR3 DNA sequence: TGCGCCAGCAGCTTGGCTAGCGGGGGGAGCACAGATACGCAGTATTTT. Supplemented by reference TRBV5-1 and TRBJ2-3, the full variable domain reads KAGVTQTPRYLIKTRGQQVTLSCSPISGHRSVSWYQQTPGQGLQFLFEYFSETQRNKGNFPGRFSGRQFSNSRSEMNVSTLELGDSALYLCASSLASGGSTDTQYFGPGTRLTVL.

A single count supports this clone. This chain joins TRBV3-1 (or the pseudogene TRBV3-2) and TRBJ2-6; possible D gene TRBD2, 5 bases. The CDR3 extends over 17 amino acids. Deletions cut 1 base from V and 2 bases from J, with 12 bases between. Germline CDR1 reads LGHDT; CDR2 reads YNNKEL (reference sequence). The CDR3 loop is CASSQGRGIPGANVLTF. CDR3 coding DNA: TGTGCCAGCAGCCAAGGCAGAGGGATCCCTGGGGCCAACGTCCTGACTTTC.

The J gene is TRBJ2-7, the V gene TRBV28; no reliable D call. V dropped 8 bases and J dropped 2 bases, with 10 bases sitting between them. This CDR3 contains 12 residues. The germline V gene has CDR1 MDHEN and CDR2 SYDVKM. Here the CDR3 DNA reads TGTGCCAGCCAGCGTGGCACCTACGAGCAGTACTTC. Protein product: CASQRGTYEQYF.

V and J are TRBV18 and TRBJ2-1; weak D call: TRBD2 (6 bases). Per germline, CDR1 KGHSH and CDR2 LQKENI. The germline V and J ends were trimmed by 6 bases and 7 bases, with 16 bases remaining between them. CDR3 length: 14 amino acids. For the CDR3, the DNA is TGTGCCAGCTCCTATACCGGGGGAGCGAATGAGCAGTTCTTC. Protein product: CASSYTGGANEQFF.

The chain joins TRBV18 to TRBJ1-2; no definite D call. The CDR3 is 13 amino acids. Germline V gene data show CDR1 as KGHSH and CDR2 as LQKENI. Trimming left V 6 bases short and J 2 bases short, with 10 bases between. The CDR3 loop is CASSPSSNYGYTF. Written as DNA, the CDR3 is TGTGCCAGCTCCCCCAGTTCCAACTATGGCTACACCTTC.

V gene TRBV20-1 combines with J gene TRBJ2-1; 8 bases match TRBD2. This CDR3 is 16 amino acids long. Germline V gives CDR1 DFQATT, CDR2 SNEGSKA (reference sequence). V was clipped by 3 bases and J by 1 base; unmatched bases: 8. CDR3 DNA: TGCAGTGCTAGTCCCGGGACTAGGGTGTCCTACAATGAGCAGTTCTTC. This codes for CSASPGTRVSYNEQFF.